The present TCR beta chain was sequenced within a study of blood T cell repertoires in COVID-19. Study-wide context: Two consecutive negative NP/OP PCR tests, clearance, or resolved symptoms defined Cohort 3 recovery. Sample material is recorded as cDNA or gDNA derived from T cells, B-cell-depleted T cells, or PBMCs.

V shed 3 bases and J shed 4 bases, with 7 bases lying between them. The CDR3 loop spans 12 amino acids. Germline V CDR1 and CDR2: SQVTM, ANQGSEA. In the original workflow: It was from reference gene primer amplification that nucleated cell counts were estimated. The data were produced by immunoSEQ multiplex PCR, yet TCRdb's version contains in-frame clones alone and is incomplete. V and J calls plus clone size are reproduced from that table; the DNA served to infer D and trimming. This sample has hundreds of thousands of clones, with more than 70% found just once. The rearrangement links TRBV29-1 to TRBJ2-1, with D uncertain. Sample: PBMCs or T cells enriched from blood (not recorded which). This receptor was taken from a woman aged 55-69 years in a cohort exposed to, infected with or recovered from COVID-19 (not recorded which). CDR3 sequence reads: CSVEPRYNEQFF. The CDR3 DNA reads TGCAGCGTTGAGCCGCGGTACAATGAGCAGTTCTTC.